Listed here are 9 T cell receptor beta chains from one sample, sequenced in a study of shared clonotypes between healthy human individuals. Data came from immunoSEQ multiplex PCR; TCRdb stores just in-frame clones and leaves some out. Altogether more than 2,000,000 clones are present, more than 85% being singletons, with the ten largest covering about 0.39%. The material sequenced was naive CD4+ T cells from PBMCs. Subset reported: CD45RA+ positively selected. The receptors shown here come from a man aged 18 to 30 in good health. Some clones in this sample may be carry-over from other donors' samples.

The V gene is TRBV15, the J gene TRBJ2-7; 8 bases match TRBD2. The CDR3 runs 15 residues. CDR1 is LNHNV, CDR2 YYDKDF, per germline (reference sequence). The ends lost 0 bases at V and 2 bases at J; junction bases unmatched: 3. CDR3 coding DNA: TGTGCCACCAGCAGAGATAGCGGGGCCACCTACGAGCAGTACTTC. Its protein is CATSRDSGATYEQYF.

This chain uses TRBV15 with TRBJ1-1; D gene uncertain. CDR1 and CDR2 from the germline V gene are LNHNV and YYDKDF (reference sequence). The CDR3 has 16 amino acids. Trimming took off 0 bases at V and 5 bases at J, with 16 bases between the two ends. The chain's CDR3 is CATSREVRQAGTEAFF. CDR3 nucleotides: TGTGCCACCAGCAGAGAAGTGCGGCAGGCGGGGACTGAAGCTTTCTTT.

The chain carries TRBV6-5 and TRBJ1-5; 10 positions agree with TRBD1. There are 15 residues in the CDR3. The V and J ends lost 0 bases and 7 bases, in that order; junction bases with no gene match: 3. CDR1 and CDR2 from the germline V gene are MNHEY and SVGAGI. As DNA, the CDR3 is TGTGCCAGCAGTTACTCCCGGGACAGGGGACAGCCCCAGCATTTT. Its translation is CASSYSRDRGQPQHF.

The chain couples TRBV19 to TRBJ2-2, with D possibly TRBD1 on 6 matching bases. The length of the CDR3 is 15 residues. Trimming cost V 6 bases and J 4 bases, with 15 bases left between them. The V gene's germline CDR1 is LNHDA and CDR2 SQIVND (reference sequence). The CDR3 is CASSLGAGGTGELFF. CDR3 bases: TGTGCCAGTAGCCTGGGGGCGGGCGGCACCGGGGAGCTGTTTTTT.

The rearrangement uses TRBV5-1 and TRBJ2-3, with D hard to call. Trimming cost V 4 bases and J 6 bases, with 9 bases left between them. The germline CDR1 and CDR2 sequences are SGHRS and YFSETQ. CDR3 length: 12 residues. The CDR3 DNA reads as TGCGCCAGCAGCCATGGAAAGGATACGCAGTATTTT. Its translation is CASSHGKDTQYF.

The chain couples TRBV7-8 to TRBJ1-1; 9 nucleotides line up with TRBD1. Germline-derived CDR1 and CDR2 are SGHVS and FQNEAQ. With V trimmed by 5 bases and J by 6 bases, 4 bases remained unmatched. This CDR3 has 13 residues. The CDR3 DNA reads as TGTGCCAGCAGCCCGGACAGGGGCGCTGAAGCTTTCTTT. It codes for CASSPDRGAEAFF.

The chain employs TRBV28 and TRBJ2-1; TRBD2 might be the D (5 bases). CDR1 is MDHEN, CDR2 SYDVKM, per germline. The CDR3 is 14 amino acids. V lost 4 bases to trimming and J lost 2 bases, with 9 bases between them. Here the CDR3 reads CASSSVATYNEQFF. In DNA form, the CDR3 reads TGTGCCAGCAGTTCGGTAGCGACCTACAATGAGCAGTTCTTC.

The J gene is TRBJ2-2, the V gene TRBV6-5; 7 nucleotides agree with TRBD2. Looked up from germline, CDR1 is MNHEY and CDR2 is SVGAGI. The CDR3 totals 15 residues. J lost 5 bases, V lost 0 bases, and 3 bases had no gene match. DNA for the CDR3: TGTGCCAGCAGTTACTCGGCGCGGGGGACCGGGGAGCTGTTTTTT. Translation gives CASSYSARGTGELFF.

The chain is built from TRBV9 and TRBJ1-2; possible D gene TRBD1, 5 bases. Between the trimmed V and J ends, which lost 0 bases and 4 bases, there was a span of 13 bases. This CDR3 comprises 15 residues. Germline-derived CDR1 and CDR2 are SGDLS and YYNGEE. The CDR3 protein is CASSVVAGRSYGYTF. The CDR3 bases are TGTGCCAGCAGCGTAGTCGCAGGGCGTTCCTATGGCTACACCTTC.